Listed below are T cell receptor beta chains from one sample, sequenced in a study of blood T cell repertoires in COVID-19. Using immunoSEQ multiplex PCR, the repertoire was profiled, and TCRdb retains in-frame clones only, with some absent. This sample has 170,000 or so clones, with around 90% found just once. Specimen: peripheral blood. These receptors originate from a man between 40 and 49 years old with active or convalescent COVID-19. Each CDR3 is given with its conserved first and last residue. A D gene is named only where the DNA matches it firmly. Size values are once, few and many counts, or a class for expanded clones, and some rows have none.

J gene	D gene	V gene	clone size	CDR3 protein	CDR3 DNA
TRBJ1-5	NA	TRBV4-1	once	CASSSAEGEFNQPQHF	TGCGCCAGCAGCTCAGCCGAGGGGGAATTCAATCAGCCCCAGCATTTT
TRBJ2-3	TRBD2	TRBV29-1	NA	CSTTSGGGTDTQYF	TGCAGCACTACTAGCGGGGGAGGGACAGATACGCAGTATTTT
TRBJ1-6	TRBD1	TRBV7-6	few	CASSFWDPRKGAYSPLHF	TGTGCCAGCAGCTTTTGGGACCCGCGGAAGGGGGCTTATTCACCCCTCCACTTT
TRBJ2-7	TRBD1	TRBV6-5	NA	CASQGVTYEQYF	TGTGCCAGCCAGGGGGTAACCTACGAGCAGTACTTC
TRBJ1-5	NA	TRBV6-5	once	CASGYRASRPQHF	TGTGCCAGCGGATACAGGGCTTCGAGGCCCCAGCATTTT
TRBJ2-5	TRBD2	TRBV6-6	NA	CASSPKIPGLAGLQETQYF	TGTGCCAGCAGTCCCAAGATCCCGGGACTAGCGGGGCTTCAAGAGACCCAGTACTTC
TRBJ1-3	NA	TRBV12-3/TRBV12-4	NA	CASTPTEGNTIYF	TGTGCCAGCACCCCGACAGAAGGAAACACCATATATTTT
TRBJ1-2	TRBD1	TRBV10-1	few	CASSGGTASYGYTF	TGCGCCAGCAGTGGTGGGACAGCCTCCTATGGCTACACCTTC
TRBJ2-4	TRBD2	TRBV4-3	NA	CASSQDLAGTSGGAGKNIQYF	TGCGCCAGCAGCCAAGATCTTGCCGGGACTAGCGGGGGGGCGGGCAAAAACATTCAGTACTTC
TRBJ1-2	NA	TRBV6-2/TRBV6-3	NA	CASSSLTEANYGYTF	TGTGCCAGCAGTTCCCTAACAGAAGCTAACTATGGCTACACCTTC
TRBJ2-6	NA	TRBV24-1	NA	CATSEISAGSGANVLTF	TGTGCCACCAGTGAAATATCGGCGGGCTCTGGGGCCAACGTCCTGACTTTC
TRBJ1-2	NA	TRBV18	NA	CASSPEGSANYGYTF	TGTGCCAGCTCACCGGAGGGGAGCGCTAACTATGGCTACACCTTC
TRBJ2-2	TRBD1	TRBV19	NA	CATLTGDTGELFF	TGTGCCACCTTGACAGGGGACACCGGGGAGCTGTTTTTT
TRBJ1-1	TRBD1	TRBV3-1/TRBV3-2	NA	CASSPQGAQNTEAFF	TGTGCCAGCAGCCCCCAGGGGGCCCAAAACACTGAAGCTTTCTTT
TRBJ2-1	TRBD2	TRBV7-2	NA	CASSFPAGGRHEQFF	TGTGCCAGCAGCTTTCCAGCGGGGGGGCGCCATGAGCAGTTCTTC
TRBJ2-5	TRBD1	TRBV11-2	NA	CASSLAPRDSQRRETQYF	TGTGCCAGCAGCTTAGCTCCCCGGGACAGCCAACGGAGGGAGACCCAGTACTTC
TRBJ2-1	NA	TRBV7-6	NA	CASSQTVSSYNEQFF	TGTGCCAGCAGCCAAACAGTGAGCTCCTACAATGAGCAGTTCTTC
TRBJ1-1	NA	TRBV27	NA	CASRRSGQNTEAFF	TGTGCCAGCAGACGATCGGGACAGAACACTGAAGCTTTCTTT
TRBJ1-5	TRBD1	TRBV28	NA	CASLRGTDSNQPQHF	TGTGCCAGCCTACGAGGGACAGATAGCAATCAGCCCCAGCATTTT
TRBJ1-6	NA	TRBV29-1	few	CSTRRGDNSPLHF	TGCAGCACGCGCAGGGGTGATAATTCACCCCTCCACTTT
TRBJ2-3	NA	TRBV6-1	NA	CASSEHGATDTQYF	TGTGCCAGCAGTGAACATGGGGCGACAGATACGCAGTATTTT
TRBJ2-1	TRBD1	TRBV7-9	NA	CASSFDRDDEQFF	TGTGCCAGCAGCTTTGACAGGGATGATGAGCAGTTCTTC
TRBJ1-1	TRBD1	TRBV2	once	CASSGQGGNTEAFF	TGTGCCAGCAGTGGACAGGGCGGCAACACTGAAGCTTTCTTT
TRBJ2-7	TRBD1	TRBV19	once	CASSETGGGVEQYF	TGTGCCAGTAGCGAAACAGGGGGCGGGGTCGAGCAGTACTTC
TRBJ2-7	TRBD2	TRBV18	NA	CASSPTSGGSYEQYF	TGTGCCAGCTCACCGACTAGCGGGGGCTCCTACGAGCAGTACTTC
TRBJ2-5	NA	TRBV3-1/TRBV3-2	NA	CASSHAETQYF	TGTGCCAGCAGCCATGCGGAGACCCAGTACTTC
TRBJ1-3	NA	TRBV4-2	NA	CASSQEGARSGNTIYF	TGTGCCAGCAGCCAAGAAGGGGCCCGCTCTGGAAACACCATATATTTT
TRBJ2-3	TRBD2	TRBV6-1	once	CASSDRAGLATDTQYF	TGTGCCAGCAGTGACCGGGCGGGACTAGCAACAGATACGCAGTATTTT
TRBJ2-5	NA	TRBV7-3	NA	CASSPGGQETQYF	TGTGCCAGCAGCCCAGGGGGGCAAGAGACCCAGTACTTC
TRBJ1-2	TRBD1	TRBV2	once	CASKTGGWNYGYTF	TGTGCCAGCAAAACAGGGGGCTGGAACTATGGCTACACCTTC
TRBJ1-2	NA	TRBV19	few	CASKGRAYLRKDGYTF	TGTGCCAGTAAAGGCAGGGCTTATTTGAGGAAGGATGGCTACACCTTC
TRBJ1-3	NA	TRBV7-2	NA	CASSLGQTRSGNTIYF	TGTGCCAGCAGCCTAGGACAGACACGCTCTGGAAACACCATATATTTT
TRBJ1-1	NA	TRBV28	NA	CASRPRWDTDEAFF	TGTGCCAGCAGACCACGGTGGGACACGGATGAAGCTTTCTTT
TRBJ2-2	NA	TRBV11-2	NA	CASSLLTGYGELFF	TGTGCCAGCAGCTTACTCACAGGGTACGGGGAGCTGTTTTTT
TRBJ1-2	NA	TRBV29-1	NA	CSVRVGLTGNYGYTF	TGCAGCGTTCGAGTAGGGCTAACAGGGAACTATGGCTACACCTTC
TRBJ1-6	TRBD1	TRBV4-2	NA	CASSQGGRGQSPLHF	TGTGCCAGCAGCCAAGGAGGCAGGGGGCAGTCACCCCTCCACTTT
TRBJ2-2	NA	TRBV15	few	CATSRDLLAKAGELFF	TGTGCCACCAGCAGAGATCTACTAGCCAAGGCCGGGGAGCTGTTTTTT
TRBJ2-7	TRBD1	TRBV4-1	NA	CASSHPGTGLIEQYF	TGCGCCAGCAGCCACCCCGGGACAGGGTTAATTGAGCAGTACTTC
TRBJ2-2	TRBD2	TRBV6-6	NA	CASSQTSGGGAGELFF	TGTGCCAGCAGTCAGACTAGCGGGGGAGGGGCCGGGGAGCTGTTTTTT
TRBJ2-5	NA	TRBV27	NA	CASSLSTGLETQYF	TGTGCCAGCAGTTTATCGACGGGTTTAGAGACCCAGTACTTC
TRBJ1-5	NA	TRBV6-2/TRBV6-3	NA	CASSYVGAYQPQHF	TGTGCCAGCAGTTACGTAGGGGCTTATCAGCCCCAGCATTTT
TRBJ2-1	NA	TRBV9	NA	CASSVESGDYNEQFF	TGTGCCAGCAGCGTAGAATCAGGGGACTACAATGAGCAGTTCTTC
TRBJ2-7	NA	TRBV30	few	CAWSGRSSYEQYF	TGTGCCTGGAGTGGCCGGAGCTCCTACGAGCAGTACTTC
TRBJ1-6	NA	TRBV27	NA	CASHGGLLNSPLHF	TGTGCCAGCCACGGGGGACTCCTAAATTCACCCCTCCACTTT
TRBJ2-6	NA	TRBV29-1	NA	CSVERGGANVLTF	TGCAGCGTTGAACGAGGTGGGGCCAACGTCCTGACTTTC
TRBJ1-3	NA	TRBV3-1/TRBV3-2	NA	CASSPSGNTIYF	TGTGCCAGCAGCCCCTCCGGAAACACCATATATTTT
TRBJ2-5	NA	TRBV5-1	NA	CASSFGPGRGQGETQYF	NA